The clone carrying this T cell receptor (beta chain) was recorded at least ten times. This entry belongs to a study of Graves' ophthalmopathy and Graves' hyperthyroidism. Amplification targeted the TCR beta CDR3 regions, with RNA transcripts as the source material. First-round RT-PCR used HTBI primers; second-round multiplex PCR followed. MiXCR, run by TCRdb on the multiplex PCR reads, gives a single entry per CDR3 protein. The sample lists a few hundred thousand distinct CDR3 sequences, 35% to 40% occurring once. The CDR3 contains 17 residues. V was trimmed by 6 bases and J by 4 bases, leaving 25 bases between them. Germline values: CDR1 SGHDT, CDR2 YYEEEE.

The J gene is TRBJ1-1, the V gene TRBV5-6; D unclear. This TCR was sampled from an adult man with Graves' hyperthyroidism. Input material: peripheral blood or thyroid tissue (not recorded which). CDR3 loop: CASIVRMTYKEGTEAFF. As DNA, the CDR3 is TGTGCCAGCATAGTGCGGATGACTTACAAAGAGGGCACTGAAGCTTTCTTT.